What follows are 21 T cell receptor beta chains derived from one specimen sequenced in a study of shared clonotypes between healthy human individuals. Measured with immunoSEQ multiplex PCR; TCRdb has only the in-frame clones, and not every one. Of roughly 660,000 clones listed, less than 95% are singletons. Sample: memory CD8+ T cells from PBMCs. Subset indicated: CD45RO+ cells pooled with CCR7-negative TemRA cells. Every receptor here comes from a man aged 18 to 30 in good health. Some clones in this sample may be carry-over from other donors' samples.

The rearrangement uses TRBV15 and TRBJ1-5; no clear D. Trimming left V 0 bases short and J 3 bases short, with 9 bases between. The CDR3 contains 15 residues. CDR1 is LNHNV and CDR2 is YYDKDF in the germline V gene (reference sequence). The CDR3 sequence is CATSREGTINQPQHF. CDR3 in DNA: TGTGCCACCAGCAGAGAGGGCACAATCAATCAGCCCCAGCATTTT. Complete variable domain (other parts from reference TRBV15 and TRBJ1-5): DAMVIQNPRYQVTQFGKPVTLSCSQTLNHNVMYWYQQKSSQAPKLLFHYYDKDFNNEADTPDNFQSRRPNTSFCFLDIRSPGLGDTAMYLCATSREGTINQPQHFGDGTRLSIL.

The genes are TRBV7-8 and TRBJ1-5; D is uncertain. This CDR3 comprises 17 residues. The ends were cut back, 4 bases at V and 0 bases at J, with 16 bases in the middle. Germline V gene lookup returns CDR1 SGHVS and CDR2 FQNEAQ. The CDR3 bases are TGTGCCAGCAGCTCCAGCGAGAAGGAATATAGCAATCAGCCCCAGCATTTT. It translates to CASSSSEKEYSNQPQHF.

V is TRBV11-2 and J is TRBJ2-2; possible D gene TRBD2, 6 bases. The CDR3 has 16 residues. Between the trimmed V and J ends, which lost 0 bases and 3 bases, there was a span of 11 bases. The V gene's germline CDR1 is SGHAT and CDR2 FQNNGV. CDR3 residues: CASSLEISGDTGELFF. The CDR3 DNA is TGTGCCAGCAGCTTAGAAATTAGCGGAGACACCGGGGAGCTGTTTTTT.

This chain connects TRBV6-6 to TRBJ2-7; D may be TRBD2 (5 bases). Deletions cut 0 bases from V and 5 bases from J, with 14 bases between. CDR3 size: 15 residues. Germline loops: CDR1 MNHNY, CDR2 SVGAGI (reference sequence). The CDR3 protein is CASSYSGEYGDEQYF. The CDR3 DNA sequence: TGTGCCAGCAGTTACTCCGGGGAGTACGGTGACGAGCAGTACTTC.

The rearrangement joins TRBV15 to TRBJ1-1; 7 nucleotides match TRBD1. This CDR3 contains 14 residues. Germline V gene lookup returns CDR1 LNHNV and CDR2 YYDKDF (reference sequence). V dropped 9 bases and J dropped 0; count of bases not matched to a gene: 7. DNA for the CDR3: TGTGCCACGAGGGACAGCGGGGTGAACACTGAAGCTTTCTTT. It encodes CATRDSGVNTEAFF.

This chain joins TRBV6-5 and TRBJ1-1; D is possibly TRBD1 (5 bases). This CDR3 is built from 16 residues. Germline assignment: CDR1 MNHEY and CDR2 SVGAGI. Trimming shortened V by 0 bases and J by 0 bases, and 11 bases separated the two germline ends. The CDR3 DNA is TGTGCCAGCAGTTACTCGAGGGGACGGATGAACACTGAAGCTTTCTTT. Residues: CASSYSRGRMNTEAFF.

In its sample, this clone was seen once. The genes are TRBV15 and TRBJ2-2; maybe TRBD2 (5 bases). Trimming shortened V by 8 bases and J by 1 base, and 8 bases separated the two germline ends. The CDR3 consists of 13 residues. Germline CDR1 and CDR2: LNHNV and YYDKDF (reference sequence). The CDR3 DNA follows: TGTGCCACCGTGGCGGGGAACACCGGGGAGCTGTTTTTT. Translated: CATVAGNTGELFF.

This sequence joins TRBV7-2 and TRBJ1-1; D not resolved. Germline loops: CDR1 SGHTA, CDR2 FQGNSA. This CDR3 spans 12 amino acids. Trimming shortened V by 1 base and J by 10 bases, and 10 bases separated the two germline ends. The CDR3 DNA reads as TGTGCCAGCAGCTTAGGGTACAGCGGAGCTTTCTTT. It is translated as CASSLGYSGAFF.

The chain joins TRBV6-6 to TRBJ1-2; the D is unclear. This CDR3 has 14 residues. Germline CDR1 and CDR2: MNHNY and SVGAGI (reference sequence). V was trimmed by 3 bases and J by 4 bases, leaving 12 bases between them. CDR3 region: CASSYDPGRYGYTF. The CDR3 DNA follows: TGTGCCAGCAGTTATGACCCGGGCCGCTATGGCTACACCTTC.

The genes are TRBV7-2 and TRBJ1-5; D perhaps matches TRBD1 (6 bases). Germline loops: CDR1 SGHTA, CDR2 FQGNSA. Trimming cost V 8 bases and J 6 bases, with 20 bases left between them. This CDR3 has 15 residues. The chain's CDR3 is CASGSREGGSQPQHF. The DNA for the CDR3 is TGTGCCAGCGGAAGCAGGGAGGGGGGAAGTCAGCCCCAGCATTTT.

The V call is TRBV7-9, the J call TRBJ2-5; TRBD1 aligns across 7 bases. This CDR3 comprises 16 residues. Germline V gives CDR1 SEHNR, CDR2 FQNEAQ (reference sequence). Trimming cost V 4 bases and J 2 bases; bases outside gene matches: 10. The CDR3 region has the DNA TGTGCCAGCAGCTCGATCTACCAGGGGGTTCAAGAGACCCAGTACTTC. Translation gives CASSSIYQGVQETQYF. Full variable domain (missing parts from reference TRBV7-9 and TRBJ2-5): DTGVSQNPRHKITKRGQNVTFRCDPISEHNRLYWYRQTLGQGPEFLTYFQNEAQLEKSRLLSDRFSAERPKGSFSTLEIQRTEQGDSAMYLCASSSIYQGVQETQYFGPGTRLLVL.

This CDR3 is CASSPSRVPKTYEQYF. The CDR3 nucleotides are TGTGCCAGCAGTCCTAGCCGGGTCCCAAAGACCTACGAGCAGTACTTC. V and J are TRBV27 and TRBJ2-7; TRBD2 might be the D (5 bases). The V end lost 5 bases, the J end lost 2 bases, and 19 bases lay between the germline ends. Germline V lookup: CDR1 MNHEY, CDR2 SMNVEV (reference sequence). This CDR3 is built from 16 residues.

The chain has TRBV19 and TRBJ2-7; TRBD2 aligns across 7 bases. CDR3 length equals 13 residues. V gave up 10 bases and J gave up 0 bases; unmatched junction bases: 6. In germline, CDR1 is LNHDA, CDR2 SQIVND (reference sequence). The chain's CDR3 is CATMGRASYEQYF. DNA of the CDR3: TGTGCCACGATGGGGAGGGCCTCCTACGAGCAGTACTTC.

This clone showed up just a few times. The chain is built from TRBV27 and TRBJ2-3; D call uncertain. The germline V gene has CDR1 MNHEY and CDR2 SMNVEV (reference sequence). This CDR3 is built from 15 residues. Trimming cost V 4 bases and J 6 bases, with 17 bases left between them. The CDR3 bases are TGTGCCAGCAGTTCGTTTGGACGTCCCCGCGATACGCAGTATTTT. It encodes CASSSFGRPRDTQYF.

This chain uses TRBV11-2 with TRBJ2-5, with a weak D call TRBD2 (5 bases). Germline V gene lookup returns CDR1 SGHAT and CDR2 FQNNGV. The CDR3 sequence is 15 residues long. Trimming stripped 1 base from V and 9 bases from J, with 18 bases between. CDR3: CASSLVGERGSAQYF. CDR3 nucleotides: TGTGCCAGCAGCTTAGTCGGGGAGAGAGGTTCGGCCCAGTACTTC.

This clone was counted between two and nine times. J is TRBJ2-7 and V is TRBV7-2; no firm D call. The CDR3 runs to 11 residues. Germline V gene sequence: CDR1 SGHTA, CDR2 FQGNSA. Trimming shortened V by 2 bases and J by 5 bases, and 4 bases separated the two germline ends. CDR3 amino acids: CASSLSHEQYF. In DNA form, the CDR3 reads TGTGCCAGCAGCTTATCCCACGAGCAGTACTTC.

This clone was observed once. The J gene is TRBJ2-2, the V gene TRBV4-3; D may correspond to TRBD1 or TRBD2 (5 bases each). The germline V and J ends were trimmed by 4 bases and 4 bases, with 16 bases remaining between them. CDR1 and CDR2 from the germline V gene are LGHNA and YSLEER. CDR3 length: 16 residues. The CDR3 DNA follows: TGCGCCAGCAGCCGCCTAACCGGGACGAGCACCGGGGAGCTGTTTTTT. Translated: CASSRLTGTSTGELFF.

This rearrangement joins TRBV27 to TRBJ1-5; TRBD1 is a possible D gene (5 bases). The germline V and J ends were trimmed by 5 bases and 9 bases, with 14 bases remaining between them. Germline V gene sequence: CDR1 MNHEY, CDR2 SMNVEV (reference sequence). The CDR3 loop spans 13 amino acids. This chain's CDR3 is CASSMGPGGPQHF. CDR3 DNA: TGTGCCAGCAGTATGGGACCGGGGGGGCCCCAGCATTTT.

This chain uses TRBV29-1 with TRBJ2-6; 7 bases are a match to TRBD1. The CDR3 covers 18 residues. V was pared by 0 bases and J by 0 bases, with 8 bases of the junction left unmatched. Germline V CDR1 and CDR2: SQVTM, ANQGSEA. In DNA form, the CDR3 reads TGCAGCGTTGAAGATTATGGGACAGTCAGCTCTGGGGCCAACGTCCTGACTTTC. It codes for CSVEDYGTVSSGANVLTF.

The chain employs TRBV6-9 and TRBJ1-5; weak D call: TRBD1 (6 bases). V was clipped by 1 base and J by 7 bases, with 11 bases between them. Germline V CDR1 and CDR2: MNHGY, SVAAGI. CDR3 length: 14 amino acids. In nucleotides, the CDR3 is TGTGCCAGCAGTTATTTGGGGGGGGGCCAGCCCCAGCATTTT. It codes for CASSYLGGGQPQHF.

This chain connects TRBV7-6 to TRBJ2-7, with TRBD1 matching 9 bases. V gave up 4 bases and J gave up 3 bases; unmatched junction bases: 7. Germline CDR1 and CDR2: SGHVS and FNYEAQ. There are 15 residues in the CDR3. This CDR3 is CASSSRQGVYYEQYF. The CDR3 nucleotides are TGTGCCAGCAGCTCAAGACAGGGGGTATACTACGAGCAGTACTTC.